These T cell receptor beta chains were read from a single sample in a study of T-cell memory formation after mild COVID-19. TCRdb re-called the 5' RACE reads through MiXCR, storing one row per CDR3 protein. The sample carries about 290,000 distinct CDR3 sequences, less than 20% recorded once. The sequenced sample consisted of PBMCs or a T cell subset sorted from them (not recorded which). These TCRs come from a man between 18 and 35 years old who had mild COVID-19 (a few samples of this study predate the infection). Cell type and time point are not known. CDR3s include the opening cysteine and the closing phenylalanine or tryptophan. The order of the fields is D gene, clone size, J gene, V gene, CDR3 DNA, CDR3 protein. A D gene is named only where the DNA matches it firmly. The listing skips clone size in some rows; elsewhere it reads once, few, many or a size class.

.,few,TRBJ2-4,TRBV7-2,TGTGCCAGCAGCTTATCTGAGGGGTCCGGCATTCAGTACTTC,CASSLSEGSGIQYF
.,.,TRBJ1-2,TRBV4-2,TGTGCCAGCAGCCTTGGGAGGGGTGCATATGGCTACACCTTC,CASSLGRGAYGYTF
.,many,TRBJ1-6,TRBV6-5,TGTGCCAGCAGTTGGGGGAATTCACCCCTCCACTTT,CASSWGNSPLHF
TRBD1,few,TRBJ2-7,TRBV5-1,TGCGCCAGCAGCCCGTGGACAGGGAGCCACGAGCAGTACTTC,CASSPWTGSHEQYF
.,few,TRBJ2-1,TRBV27,TGTGCCAGCACCACCCTTGGCAATGAGCAGTTCTTC,CASTTLGNEQFF
TRBD2,few,TRBJ2-7,TRBV12-3/TRBV12-4,TGTGCCAGCCAAAGGAGTACTAGCGGGGGAGCCTACGAGCAGTACTTC,CASQRSTSGGAYEQYF
TRBD2,.,TRBJ2-3,TRBV24-1,TGTGCCACCAGTGACCGGACTAGCGGGGGAGGCTCAGATACGCAGTATTTT,CATSDRTSGGGSDTQYF
.,.,TRBJ2-7,TRBV7-2,TGTGCCAGCAGCCCCTCCGGGACACGATTCTACGAGCAGTACTTC,CASSPSGTRFYEQYF
.,.,TRBJ1-5,TRBV25-1,TGTGCCAGCAGTGAGCTAGGGCAGCCCCAGCATTTT,CASSELGQPQHF
.,.,TRBJ1-1,TRBV15,TGTGCCACCAGTCTCCGGACTTCGTTTTACAGGAACACTGAAGCTTTCTTT,CATSLRTSFYRNTEAFF
.,.,TRBJ2-5,TRBV5-1,TGCGCCAGCAGCTTGACTACAGGGACGGGGACCCAGTACTTC,CASSLTTGTGTQYF
TRBD1,.,TRBJ1-5,TRBV20-1,TGCAGTGCTAGAGATAGGGGGACAGGGGGCCGAGTGACTCAGCCCCAGCATTTT,CSARDRGTGGRVTQPQHF
.,many,TRBJ2-1,TRBV4-1,TGCGCCAGCAGCCAAGGTATTTACAATGAGCAGTTCTTC,CASSQGIYNEQFF
.,.,TRBJ2-1,TRBV5-1,TGCGCCAGCAGCTTGTGGGGAGAGCAGTTATTC,CASSLWGEQLF
.,many,TRBJ2-3,TRBV10-3,TGTGCCATCAGTGATCAGGGTCAAACAGATACGCAGTATTTT,CAISDQGQTDTQYF
TRBD1,.,TRBJ2-2,TRBV20-1,TGCAGTGCTACTGACAGGGGGCCGAGCGGGGAGCTGTTTTTT,CSATDRGPSGELFF
.,few,TRBJ2-2,TRBV20-1,TGCAGTGCTAGACCCTGGACAGACACCGGGGAGCTGTTTTTT,CSARPWTDTGELFF
.,.,TRBJ2-7,TRBV4-1,TGCGCCAGCAGCCGGCTCGGGTCCCGCGGCGAGCAGTACTTC,CASSRLGSRGEQYF
.,few,TRBJ1-1,TRBV4-2,TGTGCCAGCAGCGGGGTAGGCACTGAAGCTTTCTTT,CASSGVGTEAFF
.,few,TRBJ1-2,TRBV27,TGTGCCAGCAGCCCCAATCCGAGGAATGGCTACACCTTC,CASSPNPRNGYTF
TRBD1,few,TRBJ2-2,TRBV7-2,TGTGCCAGCAGCGCACCGGGACAGTCGACGAACACCGGGGAGCTGTTTTTT,CASSAPGQSTNTGELFF
.,few,TRBJ2-7,TRBV6-7,TGTGCCAGCAGTTACAAACCGGGACGGCCCTACGAGCAGTACTTC,CASSYKPGRPYEQYF
.,few,TRBJ2-5,TRBV20-1,TGCAGTGCCCCTCCGGGGGGCCTCAGGGAGACCCAGTACTTC,CSAPPGGLRETQYF
.,few,TRBJ2-7,TRBV4-1,TGCGCCAGCAGACCTGTAGGTCAAAAATACGAGCAGTACTTC,CASRPVGQKYEQYF
TRBD1,.,TRBJ2-7,TRBV6-2/TRBV6-3,TGTGCCAGCAGCCTAGTCCTGACAGGGAGCGACGAGCAGTACTTC,CASSLVLTGSDEQYF
TRBD2,.,TRBJ2-1,TRBV3-1,TGTGCCAGCAGCCCGCGGGGGACCTCCTACAATGAGCAGTTCTTC,CASSPRGTSYNEQFF
.,.,TRBJ2-2,TRBV28,TGTGCCAGCGCCAGGATCCGGGTGAACACCGGGGAGCTGTTTTTT,CASARIRVNTGELFF
TRBD1,.,TRBJ1-6,TRBV20-1,TGCAGTGCTAGAGATCAGGGACAGTGGGATTCACCCCTCCACTTT,CSARDQGQWDSPLHF
.,.,TRBJ2-1,TRBV6-2/TRBV6-3,TGTGCCAGCAGTTACTCGAGGTGGACACTAAGCTCCTACAATGAGCAGTTCTTC,CASSYSRWTLSSYNEQFF
.,.,TRBJ2-2,TRBV7-9,TGTGCCAGCACTCCCGCGTCGGGGGACACCGGGGAGCTGTTTTTT,CASTPASGDTGELFF
TRBD1,.,TRBJ2-7,TRBV20-1,TGCAGTGCTAGAGCCCAGGGGGCGAAATACGAGCAGTACTTC,CSARAQGAKYEQYF
.,.,TRBJ2-2,TRBV14,TGTGCCAGCAGCGGTTCCCCCGGGGAGCTGTTTTTT,CASSGSPGELFF
.,few,TRBJ1-2,TRBV7-9,TGTGCCAGCAGCCGGTCGGAGGGGCTGAACTATGGCTACACCTTC,CASSRSEGLNYGYTF
.,.,TRBJ1-1,TRBV5-6,TGTGCCAGCAGCTTACCCTCCTTCTCTGAAGCTTTCTTT,CASSLPSFSEAFF